This is a list of T cell receptor beta chains from one sample in a study of T cells in Graves' hyperthyroidism and ophthalmopathy. TCRdb reprocessed the multiplex PCR reads with MiXCR, giving one entry per CDR3 protein. The table lists more than 350,000 distinct CDR3 sequences, 15% of them singletons. The sample comprised blood. These receptors were taken from a woman in her twenties or thirties with Graves' hyperthyroidism. CDR3s include the opening cysteine and the closing phenylalanine or tryptophan. The D gene is left open where the match is weak. Size values are once, few and many counts, or a class for expanded clones, and some rows have none.

d_gene,abundance,j_gene,v_gene,CDR3aa,CDR3nt
-,many,TRBJ1-1,TRBV5-1,CASSLTQGNTEAFF,TGCGCCAGCAGCTTGACCCAGGGGAACACTGAAGCTTTCTTT
-,many,TRBJ2-1,TRBV20-1,CSARDNEQFF,TGCAGTGCTAGAGATAATGAGCAGTTCTTC
-,many,TRBJ2-7,TRBV20-1,CSATLGTDYEQYF,TGCAGTGCGACCCTGGGGACCGACTACGAGCAGTACTTC
TRBD2,many,TRBJ2-7,TRBV27,CASTHLIAGAISYEQYF,TGTGCCAGCACCCATCTTATAGCGGGAGCAATCTCCTACGAGCAGTACTTC
TRBD2,-,TRBJ2-7,TRBV6-2/TRBV6-3,CASRQSSGRSYEQYF,TGTGCCAGCAGACAATCTAGCGGGAGGTCCTACGAGCAGTACTTC
TRBD1,few,TRBJ1-1,TRBV20-1,CSAPGQGRTEAFF,TGCAGTGCGCCGGGACAGGGGAGGACTGAAGCTTTCTTT
-,many,TRBJ2-5,TRBV6-1,CASNPGPGETQYF,TGTGCCAGCAACCCGGGACCAGGAGAGACCCAGTACTTC
-,many,TRBJ2-1,TRBV18,CASSPTVGREYEQFF,TGTGCCAGCTCACCCACAGTAGGTCGGGAGTATGAGCAGTTCTTC
TRBD2,-,TRBJ2-1,TRBV28,CASRLTSGKQFF,TGTGCCAGCAGACTGACTAGCGGTAAGCAGTTCTTC
TRBD2,many,TRBJ2-1,TRBV7-9,CASSPSGSNEQFF,TGTGCCAGCAGCCCCAGCGGGAGCAATGAGCAGTTCTTC
TRBD1,-,TRBJ2-2,TRBV30,CAWSKGARNTGELFF,TGTGCCTGGAGTAAGGGGGCGCGAAACACCGGGGAGCTGTTTTTT
TRBD2,many,TRBJ2-1,TRBV24-1,CATSDSIGAGDFDEQFF,TGTGCCACCAGTGATTCTATCGGGGCGGGAGATTTCGATGAGCAGTTCTTC
TRBD2,many,TRBJ2-7,TRBV28,CASSLGPGLDFYGQYF,TGTGCCAGCAGTTTGGGGCCTGGACTAGATTTCTACGGGCAGTACTTC
TRBD1,-,TRBJ2-3,TRBV11-2,CASSIMGQLTDTQYF,TGTGCCAGCAGTATTATGGGACAGTTAACAGATACGCAGTATTTT
TRBD1,many,TRBJ2-2,TRBV12-3/TRBV12-4,CASRPGTVITGELFF,TGTGCCAGCAGACCCGGGACAGTCATCACCGGGGAGCTGTTTTTT
TRBD1,-,TRBJ1-6,TRBV5-4,CASSFGQGDYNSPLHF,TGTGCCAGCAGCTTTGGACAGGGGGATTATAATTCACCCCTCCACTTT
-,many,TRBJ2-1,TRBV7-8,CASSSFLGTVSLNEQFF,TGTGCCAGCAGCTCCTTTCTCGGGACGGTCTCCCTCAATGAGCAGTTCTTC
-,-,TRBJ2-4,TRBV19,CASTQGWENIQYF,TGTGCCAGTACCCAGGGTTGGGAAAACATTCAGTACTTC
TRBD2,many,TRBJ2-7,TRBV3-1,CASSPLRTRRGTAYEQYF,TGTGCCAGCAGCCCACTCCGAACAAGGCGGGGGACCGCCTACGAGCAGTACTTC
TRBD2,-,TRBJ2-3,TRBV3-1,CASSQGTSGTDTQYF,TGTGCCAGCAGCCAAGGGACTAGCGGGACAGATACGCAGTATTTT
-,-,TRBJ2-6,TRBV18,CASSPTLGTSGANVLTF,TGTGCCAGCTCACCCACGCTCGGAACCTCTGGGGCCAACGTCCTGACTTTC
TRBD1,many,TRBJ2-5,TRBV6-1,CASSSHRGQETQYF,TGTGCCAGCAGTTCCCACAGGGGACAAGAGACCCAGTACTTC
-,-,TRBJ2-5,TRBV5-1,CASSLDGPSTQYF,TGCGCCAGCAGCTTGGATGGGCCCAGCACCCAGTACTTC
TRBD2,many,TRBJ2-7,TRBV12-3/TRBV12-4,CASSTGGTSGSWEQYF,TGTGCCAGCAGCACAGGAGGGACTAGCGGGAGTTGGGAGCAGTACTTC
-,many,TRBJ2-3,TRBV7-9,CATSSTDTQYF,TGTGCCACGAGTAGCACAGATACGCAGTATTTT
-,-,TRBJ2-5,TRBV6-1,CASSYQGLETQYF,TGTGCCAGCAGTTATCAGGGCCTGGAGACCCAGTACTTC
TRBD1,many,TRBJ1-3,TRBV12-3/TRBV12-4,CASSLEGTGLSGNTIYF,TGTGCCAGCAGTTTGGAGGGGACAGGCCTCTCTGGAAACACCATATATTTT
-,-,TRBJ2-6,TRBV6-1,CASMSGGSGANVLTF,TGTGCCAGCATGAGTGGGGGCTCTGGGGCCAACGTCCTGACTTTC
-,many,TRBJ1-2,TRBV5-1,CASSLDRVHSGGYTF,TGCGCCAGCAGCTTGGATCGGGTGCATAGTGGTGGCTACACCTTC
TRBD1,-,TRBJ2-7,TRBV29-1,CSVELPGQASYEQYF,TGCAGCGTTGAACTACCGGGACAGGCATCCTACGAGCAGTACTTC
-,many,TRBJ1-1,TRBV11-2,CASSLDPSPNTEAFF,TGTGCCAGCAGCTTAGATCCCAGCCCGAACACTGAAGCTTTCTTT
TRBD2,many,TRBJ2-2,TRBV3-1,CASSLVLGLAGGLGTGELFF,TGTGCCAGCAGCCTCGTTCTGGGACTAGCGGGAGGGCTCGGGACCGGGGAGCTGTTTTTT
-,-,TRBJ2-7,TRBV4-1,CASSQPLSGSSYEQYF,TGCGCCAGCAGCCAACCACTTTCAGGGAGCTCCTACGAGCAGTACTTC
-,once,TRBJ1-1,TRBV4-1,CASRKTNMNTEAFF,TGCGCCAGCAGAAAGACAAACATGAACACTGAAGCTTTCTTT
TRBD2,few,TRBJ2-7,TRBV9,CASSEGTSGSANEQYF,TGTGCCAGCAGCGAGGGGACTAGCGGGAGTGCTAACGAGCAGTACTTC
-,-,TRBJ1-5,TRBV12-3/TRBV12-4,CASSSPNPGQGNQPQHF,TGTGCCAGCAGTTCCCCCAATCCGGGCCAAGGCAATCAGCCCCAGCATTTT
-,-,TRBJ2-7,TRBV14,CASSQRRQGLYEQYF,TGTGCCAGCAGCCAACGAAGGCAGGGTCTGTACGAGCAGTACTTC
-,many,TRBJ1-5,TRBV30,CAWRSHSNQPQHF,TGTGCCTGGAGAAGTCATAGCAATCAGCCCCAGCATTTT
-,many,TRBJ1-1,TRBV12-3/TRBV12-4,CASSFTGSSTEAFF,TGTGCCAGCAGTTTTACAGGGTCCTCTACTGAAGCTTTCTTT
-,many,TRBJ1-2,TRBV5-1,CASSLAPGIYGYTF,TGCGCCAGCAGCTTGGCCCCAGGGATCTATGGCTACACCTTC
-,-,TRBJ1-1,TRBV27,CASSLSRAYNTEAFF,TGTGCCAGCAGCCTCTCCAGGGCTTATAACACTGAAGCTTTCTTT
-,-,TRBJ2-1,TRBV24-1,CATSDYDTDSYNEQFF,TGTGCCACCAGTGACTATGACACGGACTCCTACAATGAGCAGTTCTTC
-,-,TRBJ2-1,TRBV10-1,CASSEQVINEQFF,TGCGCCAGCAGTGAACAGGTGATAAATGAGCAGTTCTTC
TRBD1,many,TRBJ2-1,TRBV28,CASSLRGQGVWNEQFF,TGTGCCAGCAGTTTACGGGGACAGGGCGTTTGGAATGAGCAGTTCTTC
TRBD2,many,TRBJ2-7,TRBV3-1,CASSLRTSGRDSEQYF,TGTGCCAGCAGCCTACGGACTAGCGGGAGAGATAGCGAGCAGTACTTC
-,-,TRBJ1-4,TRBV5-4,CASGLPGRNEKLFF,TGTGCCAGCGGCTTGCCGGGCCGGAATGAAAAACTGTTTTTT
-,-,TRBJ1-5,TRBV15,CAASRDQQPQHF,TGTGCCGCCAGCAGAGATCAGCAGCCCCAGCATTTT
TRBD2,-,TRBJ2-7,TRBV19,CASSISAGELGEQYF,TGTGCCAGTAGTATTTCTGCGGGAGAGTTGGGGGAGCAGTACTTC
-,many,TRBJ2-3,TRBV28,CASSRGGIRTDTQYF,TGTGCCAGCAGTCGAGGGGGGATTCGCACAGATACGCAGTATTTT
TRBD2,many,TRBJ2-5,TRBV20-1,CSATLSSSGRAFETQYF,TGCAGTGCTACCCTATCTTCTAGCGGGAGGGCCTTTGAGACCCAGTACTTC
TRBD1,few,TRBJ1-2,TRBV19,CASSIAGTESYGYTF,TGTGCCAGTAGTATAGCGGGGACAGAATCCTATGGCTACACCTTC